Each of the 26 T cell receptor beta chains below was sequenced from the same sample in a study of blood T cell repertoires in COVID-19. Data came from immunoSEQ multiplex PCR; TCRdb stores just in-frame clones and leaves some out. The sample has fewer than 350,000 clones, 81% seen once. The sequenced sample consisted of peripheral blood. Receptors were obtained from an older woman with active or convalescent COVID-19.

The DNA for the CDR3 is TGTGCCAGCAGTTACCAGGGGGCCCGCTATGGCTACACCTTC. This gives the protein CASSYQGARYGYTF. This chain uses TRBV6-5 with TRBJ1-2; 8 bases agree with TRBD1. Trimming at V came to 2 bases and at J to 4 bases, leaving 3 bases not matched to a gene. This CDR3 has 14 amino acids. The germline CDR1 and CDR2 sequences are MNHEY and SVGAGI.

As for this clone: A junction boundary mismatches the germline segment, possibly from a read error. The J gene is TRBJ2-7, the V gene TRBV7-7; D perhaps matches TRBD2 (6 bases). Per germline, CDR1 SSHAT and CDR2 FNYEAQ (reference sequence). The CDR3 has 14 residues. The CDR3 DNA is TGTGCTAGCAGCCCGAGGGGCCAGGGAGGCGAGCAGTACTTC. It translates to CASSPRGQGGEQYF. The complete variable domain, with remaining parts taken from reference TRBV7-7 and TRBJ2-7, reads GAGVSQSPRYKVTKRGQDVTLRCDPISSHATLYWYQQALGQGPEFLTYFNYEAQPDKSGLPSDRFSAERPEGSISTLTIQRTEQRDSAMYRCASSPRGQGGEQYFGPGTRLTVT.

This clone was observed a single time. The CDR3, as DNA: TGTGCCAGCAGTTACGGACTAGCGGCGAGCTCCTACAATGAGCAGTTCTTC. Translating gives CASSYGLAASSYNEQFF. V is TRBV6-2 or TRBV6-3 and J is TRBJ2-1, with 10 bases matching TRBD2. This CDR3 comprises 17 residues. Trimming at V came to 2 bases and at J to 0 bases, leaving 4 bases not matched to a gene. The V gene's germline CDR1 is MNHEY and CDR2 SVGEGT.

The chain carries TRBV29-1 and TRBJ1-2, with 7 positions matching TRBD1. The V gene's germline CDR1 is SQVTM and CDR2 ANQGSEA. The CDR3 has 14 amino acids. The V gene end was trimmed by 7 bases and the J gene end by 4 bases; junction bases not matched to a gene: 12. CDR3 amino acids: CSATGTDVIYGYTF. The CDR3 DNA reads TGCAGCGCGACCGGGACAGATGTTATCTATGGCTACACCTTC.

The rearrangement uses TRBV2 and TRBJ1-2; tentative D call: TRBD1 (5 bases). The ends were cut back, 10 bases at V and 6 bases at J, with 15 bases in the middle. The length of the CDR3 is 12 residues. Germline CDR1 is SNHLY and CDR2 is FYNNEI. As DNA, the CDR3 is TGTGCCACCCGGGGGGTCTCAAATGGCTACACCTTC. This codes for CATRGVSNGYTF.

The gene calls are TRBV6-6 and TRBJ1-2; weak D call: TRBD1 (5 bases). CDR1 is MNHNY, CDR2 SVGAGI, per germline (reference sequence). With 4 bases removed from V and 4 bases from J, the gap between germline ends came to 13 bases. CDR3 length: 14 residues. The CDR3 nucleotides read TGTGCCAGCAGTTCCGAGACAGTCTCCTATGGCTACACCTTC. Translating gives CASSSETVSYGYTF.

This clone came up once. The chain is built from TRBV27 and TRBJ2-3; a possible D gene is TRBD2 (6 bases). This CDR3 spans 15 amino acids. Germline loops: CDR1 MNHEY, CDR2 SMNVEV (reference sequence). Between the trimmed V and J ends, which lost 2 bases and 1 base, there was a span of 10 bases. The CDR3 is CASSLRLGGTDTQYF. CDR3 DNA: TGTGCCAGCAGTTTACGACTAGGGGGCACAGATACGCAGTATTTT.

The chain employs TRBV7-3 and TRBJ1-4; D not resolved. The CDR3 is 13 residues long. Trimming took 4 bases from V and 8 from J, leaving 11 bases between them. From germline, CDR1 is SGHTA and CDR2 FQGTGA. The CDR3 region has the DNA TGTGCCAGCAGCTACGGGGAGGGAGAAAAACTGTTTTTT. This gives the protein CASSYGEGEKLFF.

The rearrangement joins TRBV5-4 to TRBJ2-7, with D maybe TRBD2 (5 bases). The CDR3 covers 14 residues. V was cut by 0 bases and J by 2 bases, with 9 bases left in between. CDR1 SGHNT and CDR2 YYREEE come from the germline V gene (reference sequence). Here the CDR3 reads CASSLDVGAYEQYF. The CDR3 region has the DNA TGTGCCAGCAGCTTGGATGTGGGAGCCTACGAGCAGTACTTC.

V gene TRBV19 combines with J gene TRBJ1-2; 9 nucleotides align to TRBD1. CDR1 is LNHDA and CDR2 is SQIVND in the germline V gene (reference sequence). The ends lost 7 bases at V and 3 bases at J; junction bases unmatched: 12. The CDR3 has 16 residues. The chain's CDR3 is CASNSNHRGRDYGYTF. The CDR3, as DNA: TGTGCCAGTAACTCGAATCACAGGGGGCGCGACTATGGCTACACCTTC.

The chain recombines TRBV4-1 with TRBJ1-2; 8 bases match TRBD1. Germline CDR1 and CDR2: MGHRA and YSYEKL. The CDR3 contains 15 residues. V lost 0 bases to trimming and J lost 2 bases; unmatched junction nucleotides: 2. The CDR3 DNA reads TGCGCCAGCAGCCAAGATACAGGGGGGAACTATGGCTACACCTTC. It codes for CASSQDTGGNYGYTF.

The genes are TRBV5-1 and TRBJ1-4; TRBD1 is a possible D gene (5 bases). V dropped 0 bases and J dropped 0 bases, with 6 bases sitting between them. This CDR3 is 15 amino acids long. The germline CDR1 and CDR2 sequences are SGHRS and YFSETQ. The CDR3: CASSLETATNEKLFF. The CDR3 DNA reads TGCGCCAGCAGCTTGGAGACAGCAACTAATGAAAAACTGTTTTTT.

This rearrangement joins TRBV15 to TRBJ2-5; TRBD2 is a possible D gene (6 bases). The germline V gene has CDR1 LNHNV and CDR2 YYDKDF (reference sequence). The CDR3 covers 14 residues. V was cut by 1 base and J by 2 bases, with 8 bases left in between. CDR3 loop: CATSRGGDQETQYF. CDR3 in DNA: TGTGCCACCAGCAGAGGGGGGGATCAAGAGACCCAGTACTTC.

As concerns this clone: Additional DNA sequences in this sample encode the identical CDR3. The chain employs TRBV6-5 and TRBJ1-2, with TRBD1 matching over 9 bases. The germline V gene has CDR1 MNHEY and CDR2 SVGAGI. Trimming removed 6 bases from V and 8 bases from J; junction bases left unmatched: 4. The CDR3 runs to 12 residues. The CDR3 region is CASRDRGAGYTF. The CDR3 DNA follows: TGTGCCAGCAGGGACAGGGGCGCGGGCTACACCTTC.

The V gene is TRBV5-1, the J gene TRBJ2-7, with 9 bases matching TRBD1. V shed 1 base and J 2 bases; nucleotides not matched to a gene: 1. This CDR3 contains 14 residues. The germline CDR1 and CDR2 sequences are SGHRS and YFSETQ. CDR3 residues: CASSLRTGAYEQYF. CDR3 bases: TGCGCCAGCAGCTTGAGGACAGGGGCCTACGAGCAGTACTTC. The whole variable domain, remainder taken from reference TRBV5-1 and TRBJ2-7, is KAGVTQTPRYLIKTRGQQVTLSCSPISGHRSVSWYQQTPGQGLQFLFEYFSETQRNKGNFPGRFSGRQFSNSRSEMNVSTLELGDSALYLCASSLRTGAYEQYFGPGTRLTVT.

CDR3 sequence (DNA): TGTGCCAGCAGCCTGAATGACAGGGTCTATGGCTACACCTTC. Translating gives CASSLNDRVYGYTF. The chain employs TRBV6-5 and TRBJ1-2; 7 nucleotides match TRBD1. The CDR3 runs 14 residues. The ends lost 6 bases at V and 4 bases at J; junction bases unmatched: 8. The germline CDR1 and CDR2 sequences are MNHEY and SVGAGI.

The chain carries TRBV5-4 and TRBJ1-2; 9 bases line up with TRBD1. V dropped 0 bases and J dropped 8; count of bases not matched to a gene: 8. Germline V gene lookup returns CDR1 SGHNT and CDR2 YYREEE (reference sequence). This CDR3 spans 15 amino acids. The CDR3 reads CASSLVLGQGGGYTF. For the CDR3, the DNA is TGTGCCAGCAGCTTGGTTTTGGGACAGGGTGGCGGCTACACCTTC.

The chain recombines TRBV2 with TRBJ1-2; 9 bases align to TRBD1. J was trimmed by 5 bases and V by 9 bases; bases with no gene match: 7. The length of the CDR3 is 13 residues. Germline V gene lookup returns CDR1 SNHLY and CDR2 FYNNEI. CDR3 nucleotide sequence: TGTGCCAGATGGGACAGGGAGTCTTATGGCTACACCTTC. It translates to CARWDRESYGYTF.

This clone turned up a few times. V usage is TRBV5-1 and J usage is TRBJ2-1; possible D gene TRBD1, 6 bases. The ends were cut back, 6 bases at V and 0 bases at J, with 13 bases in the middle. This CDR3 contains 15 residues. CDR1 SGHRS and CDR2 YFSETQ come from the germline V gene. In DNA form, the CDR3 reads TGCGCCAGCACCGTAGACAGGCTCTCCTACAATGAGCAGTTCTTC. Residues: CASTVDRLSYNEQFF.

The chain links TRBV14 to TRBJ1-1; D ambiguous. V was clipped by 1 base and J by 7 bases, with 13 bases between them. This CDR3 comprises 14 residues. Germline values: CDR1 SGHDN, CDR2 FVKESK. CDR3 amino acids: CASSQVYQKFEAFF. As DNA, the CDR3 is TGTGCCAGCAGCCAAGTGTATCAGAAATTTGAAGCTTTCTTT.

The rearrangement joins TRBV14 to TRBJ2-7, with a weak D call TRBD1 (6 bases). Trimming cost V 4 bases and J 6 bases, with 22 bases left between them. Looked up from germline, CDR1 is SGHDN and CDR2 is FVKESK. This CDR3 is 16 amino acids long. CDR3 residues: CASSRYPKGHTREQYF. DNA of the CDR3: TGTGCCAGCAGCCGGTACCCGAAGGGACACACCCGCGAGCAGTACTTC.

This clone is large (0.1 to 1%) within its sample. V is TRBV27 and J is TRBJ1-6; D is unclear. V was pared by 2 bases and J by 9 bases, with 8 bases between. Germline V gene sequence: CDR1 MNHEY, CDR2 SMNVEV (reference sequence). The CDR3 spans 13 residues. CDR3: CASSLLRVSPLHF. For the CDR3, the DNA is TGTGCCAGCAGTTTACTGAGGGTTTCACCCCTCCACTTT.

This clone was seen a handful of times. V and J are TRBV18 and TRBJ2-5; D is perhaps TRBD2 (6 bases). V dropped 1 base and J dropped 2 bases, with 17 bases sitting between them. Germline assignment: CDR1 KGHSH and CDR2 LQKENI. There are 17 residues in the CDR3. The CDR3 spells CASSPLLTAGSQETQYF. The CDR3, as DNA: TGTGCCAGCTCACCACTATTAACGGCGGGGTCGCAAGAGACCCAGTACTTC.

The sample holds a few counts of this clone. The V call is TRBV3-1 (or the pseudogene TRBV3-2), the J call TRBJ2-1, with 8 bases fitting TRBD2. With 0 bases clipped from V and 7 bases from J, the junction kept 5 bases outside the gene matches. Germline CDR1 reads LGHDT; CDR2 reads YNNKEL (reference sequence). The CDR3 runs to 15 residues. The CDR3 DNA sequence: TGTGCCAGCAGCCAAGATGGCCGGGGGGGGAATGAGCAGTTCTTC. It yields the protein CASSQDGRGGNEQFF.

This clone has a handful of counts. This CDR3 is CASSEAGTGKGEKLFF. In DNA form, the CDR3 reads TGTGCCAGCAGTGAAGCAGGGACAGGGAAGGGTGAAAAACTGTTTTTT. J is TRBJ1-4 and V is TRBV2; TRBD1 agrees at 9 bases. The V gene end was trimmed by 0 bases and the J gene end by 7 bases; junction bases not matched to a gene: 6. Germline lookup yields CDR1 SNHLY and CDR2 FYNNEI. This CDR3 contains 16 residues.

V and J are TRBV30 and TRBJ2-1, with no clear D. Trimming shortened V by 0 bases and J by 2 bases, and 11 bases separated the two germline ends. The germline CDR1 and CDR2 sequences are GTSNPN and SVGIG (reference sequence). This CDR3 has 15 residues. Here the CDR3 reads CAWSVKAQAYNEQFF. In DNA, the CDR3 is TGTGCCTGGAGTGTAAAGGCCCAGGCCTACAATGAGCAGTTCTTC.